One sample yielded the 25 T cell receptor beta chains listed below, sequenced in a study of blood T cell repertoires in COVID-19. Profiling relied on immunoSEQ multiplex PCR, and the TCRdb table lists in-frame clones only, not all of them. The table has some 290,000 clones, under 90% seen once. The sequencing sample was made of PBMCs or T cells enriched from blood (not recorded which). The receptors stem from a woman under 40 who had recovered from COVID-19.

The V call is TRBV4-2, the J call TRBJ2-7; 7 bases fit TRBD2. With V trimmed by 2 bases and J by 4 bases, 17 bases remained unmatched. Germline CDR1 is LGHNA and CDR2 is YNFKEQ. The CDR3 loop spans 18 amino acids. This CDR3 is CASSQTRGGAGLSYEQYF. The CDR3 nucleotides read TGTGCCAGCAGCCAAACCCGCGGGGGAGCGGGCTTAAGTTACGAGCAGTACTTC.

V usage is TRBV7-9 and J usage is TRBJ2-7, with a weak D call TRBD1 (6 bases). This CDR3 has 13 amino acids. Per germline, CDR1 SEHNR and CDR2 FQNEAQ (reference sequence). The V end lost 5 bases, the J end lost 4 bases, and 12 bases lay between the germline ends. DNA of the CDR3: TGTGCCAGCAGCCTCGTAGGGGGTTACGAGCAGTACTTC. As protein: CASSLVGGYEQYF.

V usage is TRBV7-2 and J usage is TRBJ2-7, with 9 bases identical to TRBD1. This CDR3 is built from 15 residues. Germline trimming cut 5 bases from V and 6 bases from J; bases unmatched to any gene: 11. Germline V lookup: CDR1 SGHTA, CDR2 FQGNSA. The CDR3 bases are TGTGCCAGCAGCCAACCCGGGACAGGGTCTGGCGAGCAGTACTTC. Its translation: CASSQPGTGSGEQYF.

The chain uses TRBV19 and TRBJ1-6, with a weak D call TRBD1 (5 bases). CDR1 and CDR2 (germline): LNHDA, SQIVND (reference sequence). This CDR3 has 13 residues. The V gene lost 3 bases and the J gene lost 13 bases, with 13 bases spanning the gap. CDR3 nucleotide sequence: TGTGCCAGTAGTATGGAAAGGGGTTGGCCCCTCCACTTT. This gives the protein CASSMERGWPLHF. Looking up the rest from reference TRBV19 and TRBJ1-6 gives the full variable domain: DGGITQSPKYLFRKEGQNVTLSCEQNLNHDAMYWYRQDPGQGLRLIYYSQIVNDFQKGDIAEGYSVSREKKESFPLTVTSAQKNPTAFYLCASSMERGWPLHFGNGTRLTVT.

CDR3 nucleotides: TGTGCCAGCAGCCAAGGGACAGGGGGCTTAAATGAGCAGTTCTTC. Its translation: CASSQGTGGLNEQFF. This rearrangement joins TRBV3-1 (or the pseudogene TRBV3-2) to TRBJ2-1; 11 positions match TRBD1. The CDR3 extends over 15 amino acids. Germline loops: CDR1 LGHDT, CDR2 YNNKEL (reference sequence). J lost 7 bases, V lost 1 base, and 3 bases had no gene match.

The J gene is TRBJ2-1, the V gene TRBV19, with 11 bases fitting TRBD1. Trimming took 7 bases from V and 0 from J; bases not matched to a gene: 14. Germline V lookup: CDR1 LNHDA, CDR2 SQIVND (reference sequence). The CDR3 length is 19 residues. Written as DNA, the CDR3 is TGTGCCAGTACCAGCAGAGGACAGGGGGCATCGGGCTCCTACAATGAGCAGTTCTTC. Translating it yields CASTSRGQGASGSYNEQFF.

V is TRBV21-1 and J is TRBJ1-2; the table's D call of TRBD1 was not tested on the DNA. TRBV21-1 is flagged as a pseudogene. This CDR3 has 16 residues. CDR3 DNA: TGTGCCAGCAGCCCCCGGGACAGAATTGCTAACTATGGCTACACCTTC. It is translated as CASSPRDRIANYGYTF.

The genes are TRBV6-2 or TRBV6-3 and TRBJ2-1; TRBD1 matches 12 bases. Germline V gene sequence: CDR1 MNHEY, CDR2 SVGEGT. V was clipped by 8 bases and J by 0 bases; unmatched bases: 29. The CDR3 has 24 residues. This CDR3 is CASCPGMGTGGSGYPKCSYNEQFF. The CDR3 region has the DNA TGTGCCAGCTGCCCCGGGATGGGGACAGGGGGCTCCGGTTACCCCAAATGCTCCTACAATGAGCAGTTCTTC.

This chain connects TRBV11-2 to TRBJ2-7; maybe TRBD2 (6 bases). The germline V gene encodes CDR1 SGHAT and CDR2 FQNNGV. The V gene lost 4 bases and the J gene lost 6 bases, with 13 bases spanning the gap. CDR3 size: 13 residues. This CDR3 reads CASSSGLSGEQYF. The CDR3 DNA sequence: TGTGCCAGCAGCTCGGGACTGTCGGGCGAGCAGTACTTC. The entire variable domain, with the rest obtained from reference TRBV11-2 and TRBJ2-7, is as follows: EAGVAQSPRYKIIEKRQSVAFWCNPISGHATLYWYQQILGQGPKLLIQFQNNGVVDDSQLPKDRFSAERLKGVDSTLKIQPAKLEDSAVYLCASSSGLSGEQYFGPGTRLTVT.

The chain links TRBV7-2 to TRBJ2-7, with D perhaps TRBD2 (5 bases). V lost 2 bases, J lost 6 bases, and 14 bases lay in between. The CDR3 consists of 14 residues. Germline loops: CDR1 SGHTA, CDR2 FQGNSA. The CDR3 DNA reads TGTGCCAGCAGCTTATTACTAGACTGGCGCGAGCAGTACTTC. This codes for CASSLLLDWREQYF.

The gene calls are TRBV11-2 and TRBJ2-7; maybe TRBD1 (5 bases). CDR1 is SGHAT and CDR2 is FQNNGV in the germline V gene. V lost 6 bases to trimming and J lost 6 bases, with 18 bases between them. The CDR3 has 14 amino acids. CDR3 protein: CASRSPGRASEQYF. The CDR3 DNA is TGTGCCAGCAGGTCGCCAGGCAGGGCCTCCGAGCAGTACTTC.

The genes are TRBV12-3 or TRBV12-4 and TRBJ2-7; no clear D. The CDR3 length is 12 residues. V dropped 3 bases and J dropped 3 bases, with 6 bases sitting between them. The DNA of the CDR3 is TGTGCCAGCAGTTTTTTCCGCTACGAGCAGTACTTC. Its protein product is CASSFFRYEQYF.

The V call is TRBV7-9, the J call TRBJ1-1, with D maybe TRBD1 (6 bases). The germline V and J ends were trimmed by 3 bases and 1 base, with 9 bases remaining between them. The CDR3 is 14 residues long. The germline CDR1 and CDR2 sequences are SEHNR and FQNEAQ (reference sequence). The CDR3 bases are TGTGCCAGCAGCTTCGTCAGGGGGAACACTGAAGCTTTCTTT. Translation gives CASSFVRGNTEAFF.

This chain links TRBV13 with TRBJ1-6; the D gene is possibly TRBD1 (5 bases). This CDR3 is 14 amino acids long. Trimming stripped 6 bases from V and 6 bases from J, with 12 bases between. In germline, CDR1 is PRHDT, CDR2 FYEKMQ (reference sequence). The CDR3 loop reads CASSQFQGNSPLHF. For the CDR3, the DNA is TGTGCCAGCAGTCAGTTTCAGGGTAATTCACCCCTCCACTTT.

This clone has just one count. The V call is TRBV4-2, the J call TRBJ2-3; 9 nucleotides match TRBD2. J gave up 3 bases and V 1 base, and 2 bases lay outside the gene matches. The CDR3 spans 15 residues. The V gene's germline CDR1 is LGHNA and CDR2 YNFKEQ. CDR3 protein: CASSQGAGGTDTQYF. Here the CDR3 DNA reads TGTGCCAGCAGCCAAGGAGCGGGAGGAACAGATACGCAGTATTTT.

The chain joins TRBV5-4 to TRBJ2-5, with 8 bases fitting TRBD2. The trim removed 4 bases at V and 2 bases at J, leaving 10 bases unmatched. CDR3 length: 16 amino acids. Germline CDR1 and CDR2: SGHNT and YYREEE (reference sequence). The CDR3 protein is CASSPGLAGIQETQYF. For the CDR3, the DNA is TGTGCCAGCAGCCCCGGTCTAGCGGGTATTCAAGAGACCCAGTACTTC.

The genes are TRBV11-2 and TRBJ2-1, with 7 bases aligning to TRBD2. Germline V CDR1 and CDR2: SGHAT, FQNNGV. The CDR3 is 17 residues long. The junction had 8 bases not matched to a gene; V was cut back by 1 base and J by 2 bases. CDR3 sequence (DNA): TGTGCCAGCAGCTTAGTAGGGTGGGGAGGGCCCTACAATGAGCAGTTCTTC. Protein sequence: CASSLVGWGGPYNEQFF.

The count of this clone is one. This rearrangement joins TRBV10-3 to TRBJ1-4; 7 nucleotides align to TRBD1. Germline values: CDR1 ENHRY, CDR2 SYGVKD. V trimming: 9 bases; J trimming: 2 bases; junction bases outside the gene matches: 3. The CDR3 totals 13 residues. The CDR3 spells CAIRDSTNEKLFF. The CDR3, as DNA: TGTGCCATTCGGGACAGCACTAATGAAAAACTGTTTTTT.

The count of this clone is one. The chain recombines TRBV7-2 with TRBJ2-7; 9 bases line up with TRBD2. Germline trimming cut 1 base from V and 5 bases from J; bases unmatched to any gene: 12. The CDR3 sequence is 17 residues long. Per germline, CDR1 SGHTA and CDR2 FQGNSA. CDR3 loop: CASSLGPGLAGFHEQYF. The CDR3 DNA is TGTGCCAGCAGCTTAGGCCCCGGGCTAGCGGGATTCCACGAGCAGTACTTC.

This chain uses TRBV7-9 with TRBJ1-5; possibly TRBD1 for D (5 bases). This CDR3 region has 15 residues. V lost 4 bases and J 3 bases, leaving 13 bases between the germline ends. Germline lookup yields CDR1 SEHNR and CDR2 FQNEAQ (reference sequence). CDR3 region: CASSSSDMNNQPQHF. In DNA, the CDR3 is TGTGCCAGCAGCTCATCGGACATGAACAATCAGCCCCAGCATTTT.

The chain recombines TRBV10-3 with TRBJ1-3, with 8 bases identical to TRBD1. This CDR3 spans 15 amino acids. V dropped 4 bases and J dropped 4; count of bases not matched to a gene: 6. From germline, CDR1 is ENHRY and CDR2 SYGVKD. The CDR3 nucleotides are TGTGCCATCAGTGTTCAGGGGGCAGTGGGAAACACCATATATTTT. Its protein product is CAISVQGAVGNTIYF.

J is TRBJ1-6 and V is TRBV23-1; D unclear. TRBV23-1 is an open reading frame, and its role is uncertain. CDR3 length equals 15 residues. Trimming removed 0 bases from V and 6 bases from J, with 9 bases in between. The chain's CDR3 is CASSQSIRSNSPLHF. CDR3 nucleotide sequence: TGCGCCAGCAGTCAATCTATAAGGAGTAATTCACCCCTCCACTTT.

This chain joins TRBV7-2 and TRBJ2-7; TRBD1 is a possible D gene (5 bases). This CDR3 is 13 amino acids long. Between the trimmed V and J ends, which lost 6 bases and 3 bases, there was a span of 12 bases. Germline CDR1 reads SGHTA; CDR2 reads FQGNSA. The CDR3 spells CASRPGLSYEQYF. The CDR3 DNA sequence: TGTGCCAGCAGGCCAGGGTTAAGCTACGAGCAGTACTTC.

The rearrangement joins TRBV6-5 to TRBJ1-6, with D hard to call. The ends were cut back, 2 bases at V and 1 base at J, with 6 bases in the middle. The CDR3 sequence is 15 residues long. Germline CDR1 and CDR2: MNHEY and SVGAGI. Here the CDR3 DNA reads TGTGCCAGCAGTTACGGAGAGTCCTATAATTCACCCCTCCACTTT. As protein: CASSYGESYNSPLHF.

The rearrangement links TRBV24-1 to TRBJ2-1; 9 bases are a match to TRBD1. V gave up 5 bases and J gave up 12 bases; unmatched junction bases: 13. Germline lookup yields CDR1 KGHDR and CDR2 SFDVKD. The CDR3 covers 15 residues. CDR3 sequence (DNA): TGTGCCACCAGTGCCACGGACAGGGGTAGTTTAGGGCAGTTCTTC. It specifies CATSATDRGSLGQFF.